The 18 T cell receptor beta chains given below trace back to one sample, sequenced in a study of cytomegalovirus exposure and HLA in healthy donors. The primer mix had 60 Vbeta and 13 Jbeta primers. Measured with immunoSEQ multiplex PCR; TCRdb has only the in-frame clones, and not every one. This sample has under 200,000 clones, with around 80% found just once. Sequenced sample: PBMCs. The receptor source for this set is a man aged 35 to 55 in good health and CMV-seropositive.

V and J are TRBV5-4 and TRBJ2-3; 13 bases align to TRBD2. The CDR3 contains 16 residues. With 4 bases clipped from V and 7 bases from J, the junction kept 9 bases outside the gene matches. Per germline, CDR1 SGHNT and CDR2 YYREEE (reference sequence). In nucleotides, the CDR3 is TGTGCCAGCAGCCTAAAGACTAGCGGGAGGATACATACGCAGTATTTT. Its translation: CASSLKTSGRIHTQYF.

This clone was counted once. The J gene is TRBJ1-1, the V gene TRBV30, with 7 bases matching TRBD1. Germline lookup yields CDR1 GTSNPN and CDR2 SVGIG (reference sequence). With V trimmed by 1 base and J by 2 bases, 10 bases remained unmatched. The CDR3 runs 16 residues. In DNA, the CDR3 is TGTGCCTGGAGTGGGGGGGTCGGGACAGTAAACACTGAAGCTTTCTTT. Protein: CAWSGGVGTVNTEAFF.

As DNA, the CDR3 is TGTGCCAGCAGCTCAGGGGGTCTACGTGGACATCAGCCCCAGCATTTT. Its protein product is CASSSGGLRGHQPQHF. V is TRBV28 and J is TRBJ1-5; TRBD1 agrees at 7 bases. Germline V CDR1 and CDR2: MDHEN, SYDVKM. The CDR3 is 16 amino acids. The trim removed 6 bases at V and 5 bases at J, leaving 13 bases unmatched.

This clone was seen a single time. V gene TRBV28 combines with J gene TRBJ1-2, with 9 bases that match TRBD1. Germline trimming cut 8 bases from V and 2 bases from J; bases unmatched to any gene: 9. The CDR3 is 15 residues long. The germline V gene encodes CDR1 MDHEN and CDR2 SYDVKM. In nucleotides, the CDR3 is TGTGCCAGCTTTAGCGGACAGGGGAGGAACTATGGCTACACCTTC. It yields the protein CASFSGQGRNYGYTF.

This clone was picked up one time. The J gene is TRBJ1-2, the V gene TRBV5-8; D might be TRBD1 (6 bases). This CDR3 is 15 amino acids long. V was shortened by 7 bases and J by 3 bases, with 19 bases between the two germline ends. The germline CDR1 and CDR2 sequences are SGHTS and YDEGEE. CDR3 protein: CASLEGGRWDYGYTF. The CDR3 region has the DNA TGTGCCAGCCTTGAGGGGGGGCGCTGGGACTATGGCTACACCTTC.

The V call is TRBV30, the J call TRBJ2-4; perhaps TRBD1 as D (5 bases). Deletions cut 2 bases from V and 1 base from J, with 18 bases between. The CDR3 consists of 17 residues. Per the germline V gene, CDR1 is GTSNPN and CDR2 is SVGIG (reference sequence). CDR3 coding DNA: TGTGCCTGGAGTCAAAGTCCCAGGGATGTTGCCAAAAACATTCAGTACTTC. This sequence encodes CAWSQSPRDVAKNIQYF. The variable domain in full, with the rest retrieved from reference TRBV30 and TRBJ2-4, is SQTIHQWPATLVQPVGSPLSLECTVEGTSNPNLYWYRQAAGRGLQLLFYSVGIGQISSEVPQNLSASRPQDRQFILSSKKLLLSDSGFYLCAWSQSPRDVAKNIQYFGAGTRLSVL.

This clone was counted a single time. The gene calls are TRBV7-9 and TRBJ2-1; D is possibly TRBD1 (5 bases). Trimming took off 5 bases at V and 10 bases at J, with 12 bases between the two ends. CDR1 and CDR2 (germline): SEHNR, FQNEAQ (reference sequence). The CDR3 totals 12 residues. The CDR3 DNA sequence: TGTGCCAGCAGCCGCATACAGGCGGAGCAGTTCTTC. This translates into CASSRIQAEQFF.

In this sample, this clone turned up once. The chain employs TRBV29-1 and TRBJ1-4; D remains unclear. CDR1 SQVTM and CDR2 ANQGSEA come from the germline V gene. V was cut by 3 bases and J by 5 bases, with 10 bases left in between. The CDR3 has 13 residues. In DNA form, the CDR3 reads TGCAGCGTTGAGGCAGATACAAATGAAAAACTGTTTTTT. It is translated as CSVEADTNEKLFF.

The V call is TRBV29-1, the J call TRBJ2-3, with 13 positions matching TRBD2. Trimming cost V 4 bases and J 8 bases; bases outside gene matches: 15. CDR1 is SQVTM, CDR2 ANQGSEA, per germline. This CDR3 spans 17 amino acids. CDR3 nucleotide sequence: TGCAGCGTTGTAGATATGGGACTAGCGGGGAAGAGTGGTACGCAGTATTTT. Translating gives CSVVDMGLAGKSGTQYF.

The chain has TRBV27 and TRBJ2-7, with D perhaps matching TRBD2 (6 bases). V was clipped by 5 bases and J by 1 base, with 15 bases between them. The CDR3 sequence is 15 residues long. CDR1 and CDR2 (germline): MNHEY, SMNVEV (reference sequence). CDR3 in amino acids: CASSERAGRSYEQYF. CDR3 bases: TGTGCCAGCAGTGAACGAGCGGGTAGGTCCTACGAGCAGTACTTC.

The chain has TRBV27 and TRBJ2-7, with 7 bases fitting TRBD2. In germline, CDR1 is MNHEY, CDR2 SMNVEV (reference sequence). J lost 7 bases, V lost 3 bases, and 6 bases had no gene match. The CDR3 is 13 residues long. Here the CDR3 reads CASSFWEGGEQYF. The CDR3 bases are TGTGCCAGCAGTTTCTGGGAGGGAGGGGAGCAGTACTTC.

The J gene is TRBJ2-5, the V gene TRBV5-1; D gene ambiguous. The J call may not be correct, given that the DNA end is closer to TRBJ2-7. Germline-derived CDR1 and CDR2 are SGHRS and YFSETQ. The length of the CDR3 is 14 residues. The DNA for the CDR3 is TGCGCCAGCAGCTTGGTTGCGGAGAACTACGAGCAGTACTTC. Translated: CASSLVAENYEQYF.

CDR3 nucleotide sequence: TGTGCCAGCAGCTTGGGGGGACAGGGTGGAAACACCATATATTTT. Protein product: CASSLGGQGGNTIYF. The chain has TRBV11-2 and TRBJ1-3; 9 bases map to TRBD1. The ends lost 3 bases at V and 3 bases at J; junction bases unmatched: 3. The CDR3 totals 15 residues. Germline V gene sequence: CDR1 SGHAT, CDR2 FQNNGV. Drawing the rest from reference TRBV11-2 and TRBJ1-3, the complete variable domain is EAGVAQSPRYKIIEKRQSVAFWCNPISGHATLYWYQQILGQGPKLLIQFQNNGVVDDSQLPKDRFSAERLKGVDSTLKIQPAKLEDSAVYLCASSLGGQGGNTIYFGEGSWLTVV.

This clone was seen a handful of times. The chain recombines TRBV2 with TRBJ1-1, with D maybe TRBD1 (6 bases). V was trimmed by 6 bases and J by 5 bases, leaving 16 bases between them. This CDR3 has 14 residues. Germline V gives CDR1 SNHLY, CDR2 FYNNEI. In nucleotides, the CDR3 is TGTGCCAGCAGGAACCGGGACACCGTTACTGAAGCTTTCTTT. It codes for CASRNRDTVTEAFF. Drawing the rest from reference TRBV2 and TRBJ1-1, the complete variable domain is EPEVTQTPSHQVTQMGQEVILRCVPISNHLYFYWYRQILGQKVEFLVSFYNNEISEKSEIFDDQFSVERPDGSNFTLKIRSTKLEDSAMYFCASRNRDTVTEAFFGQGTRLTVV.

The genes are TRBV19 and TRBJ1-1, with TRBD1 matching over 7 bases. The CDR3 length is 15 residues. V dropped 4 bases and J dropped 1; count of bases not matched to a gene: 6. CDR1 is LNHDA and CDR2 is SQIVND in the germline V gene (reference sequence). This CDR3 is CASSRKTGPNTEAFF. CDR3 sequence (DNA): TGTGCCAGTAGTAGAAAGACAGGGCCGAACACTGAAGCTTTCTTT.

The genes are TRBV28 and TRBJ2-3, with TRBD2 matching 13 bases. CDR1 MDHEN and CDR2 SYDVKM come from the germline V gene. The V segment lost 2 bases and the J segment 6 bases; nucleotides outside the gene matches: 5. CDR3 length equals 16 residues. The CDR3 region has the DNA TGTGCCAGCAGTTTACTGACTAGCGGGAGGCGGGATACGCAGTATTTT. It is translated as CASSLLTSGRRDTQYF. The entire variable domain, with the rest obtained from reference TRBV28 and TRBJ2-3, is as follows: DVKVTQSSRYLVKRTGEKVFLECVQDMDHENMFWYRQDPGLGLRLIYFSYDVKMKEKGDIPEGYSVSREKKERFSLILESASTNQTSMYLCASSLLTSGRRDTQYFGPGTRLTVL.

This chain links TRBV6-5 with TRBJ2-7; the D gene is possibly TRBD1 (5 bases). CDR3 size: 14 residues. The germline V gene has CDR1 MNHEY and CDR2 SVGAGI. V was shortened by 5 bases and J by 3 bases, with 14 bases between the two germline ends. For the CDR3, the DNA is TGTGCCAGCAGTCCGCCGGACACCTACTACGAGCAGTACTTC. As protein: CASSPPDTYYEQYF.

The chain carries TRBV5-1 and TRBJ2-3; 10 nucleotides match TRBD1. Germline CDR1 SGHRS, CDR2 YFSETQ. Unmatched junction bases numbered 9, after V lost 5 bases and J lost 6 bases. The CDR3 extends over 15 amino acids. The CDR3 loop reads CASRPDRGRVDTQYF. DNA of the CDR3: TGCGCCAGCAGACCAGACAGGGGGCGCGTCGATACGCAGTATTTT.